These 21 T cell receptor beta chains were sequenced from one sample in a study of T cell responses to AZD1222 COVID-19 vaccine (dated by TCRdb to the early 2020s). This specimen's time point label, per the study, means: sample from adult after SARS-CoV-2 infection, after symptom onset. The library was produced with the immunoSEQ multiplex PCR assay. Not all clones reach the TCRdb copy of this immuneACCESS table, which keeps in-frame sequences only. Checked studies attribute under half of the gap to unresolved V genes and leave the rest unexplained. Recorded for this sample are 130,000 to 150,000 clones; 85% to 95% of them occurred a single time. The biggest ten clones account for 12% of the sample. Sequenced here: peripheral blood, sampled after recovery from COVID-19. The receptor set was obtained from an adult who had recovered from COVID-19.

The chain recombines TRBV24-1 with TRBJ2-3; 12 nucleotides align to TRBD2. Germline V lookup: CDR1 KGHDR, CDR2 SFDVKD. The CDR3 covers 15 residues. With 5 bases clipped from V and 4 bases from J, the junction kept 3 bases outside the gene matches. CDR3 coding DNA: TGTGCCACCAGTGTGCTAGCGGGAGGGGCAGATACGCAGTATTTT. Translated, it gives CATSVLAGGADTQYF.

The CDR3 coding sequence is TGTGCCAGCAGTTTTGGGCAAGGACGGGGCTACACCTTC. Protein product: CASSFGQGRGYTF. V gene TRBV28 combines with J gene TRBJ1-2, with D hard to call. V gave up 3 bases and J gave up 8 bases, with 13 bases separating them. Germline CDR1 MDHEN, CDR2 SYDVKM. The CDR3 is 13 residues long.

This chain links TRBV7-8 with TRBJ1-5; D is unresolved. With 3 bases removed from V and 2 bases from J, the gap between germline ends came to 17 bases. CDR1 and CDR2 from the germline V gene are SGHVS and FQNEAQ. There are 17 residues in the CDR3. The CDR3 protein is CASSFRPFPGGNQPQHF. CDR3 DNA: TGTGCCAGCAGCTTTCGCCCCTTCCCCGGGGGCAATCAGCCCCAGCATTTT.

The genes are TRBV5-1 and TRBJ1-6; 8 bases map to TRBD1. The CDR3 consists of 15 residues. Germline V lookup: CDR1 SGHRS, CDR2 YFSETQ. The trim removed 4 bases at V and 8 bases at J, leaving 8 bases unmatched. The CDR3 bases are TGCGCCAGCAGCCCAAATGGACAGGGCCATTCACCCCTCCACTTT. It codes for CASSPNGQGHSPLHF.

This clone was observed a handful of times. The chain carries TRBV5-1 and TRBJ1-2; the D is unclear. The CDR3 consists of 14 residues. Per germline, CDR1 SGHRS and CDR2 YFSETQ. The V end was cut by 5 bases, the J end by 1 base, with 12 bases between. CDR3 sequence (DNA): TGCGCCAGCAGTGAATTCCATATTAACTATGGCTACACCTTC. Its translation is CASSEFHINYGYTF.

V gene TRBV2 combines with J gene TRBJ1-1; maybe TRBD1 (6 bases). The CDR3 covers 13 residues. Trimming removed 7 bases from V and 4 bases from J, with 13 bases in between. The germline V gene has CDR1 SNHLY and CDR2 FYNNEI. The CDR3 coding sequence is TGTGCCAGCATTATACAGGGCACCACTGAAGCTTTCTTT. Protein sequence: CASIIQGTTEAFF.

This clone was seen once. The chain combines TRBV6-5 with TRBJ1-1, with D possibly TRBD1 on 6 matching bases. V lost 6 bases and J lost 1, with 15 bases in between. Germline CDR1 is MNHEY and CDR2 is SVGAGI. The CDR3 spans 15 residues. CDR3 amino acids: CASSIFPDRNTEAFF. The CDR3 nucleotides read TGTGCCAGCAGCATTTTCCCGGACAGGAACACTGAAGCTTTCTTT.

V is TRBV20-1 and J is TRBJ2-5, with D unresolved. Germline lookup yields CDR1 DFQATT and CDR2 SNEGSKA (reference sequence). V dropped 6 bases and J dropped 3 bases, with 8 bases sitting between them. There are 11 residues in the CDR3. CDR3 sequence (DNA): TGCAGTGCCAGTGGGGAAGAGACCCAGTACTTC. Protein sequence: CSASGEETQYF.

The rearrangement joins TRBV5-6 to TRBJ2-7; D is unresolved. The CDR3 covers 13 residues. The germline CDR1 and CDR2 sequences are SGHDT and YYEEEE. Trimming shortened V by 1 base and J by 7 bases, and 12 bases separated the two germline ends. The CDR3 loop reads CASSLSEASEQYF. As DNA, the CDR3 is TGTGCCAGCAGCTTGAGCGAGGCCTCGGAGCAGTACTTC.

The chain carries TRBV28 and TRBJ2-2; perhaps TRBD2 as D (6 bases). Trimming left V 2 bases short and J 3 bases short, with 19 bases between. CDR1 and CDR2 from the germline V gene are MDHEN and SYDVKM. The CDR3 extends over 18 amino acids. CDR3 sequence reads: CASSLNTERASDTGELFF. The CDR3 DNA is TGTGCCAGCAGTTTAAACACAGAGAGGGCTAGCGACACCGGGGAGCTGTTTTTT.

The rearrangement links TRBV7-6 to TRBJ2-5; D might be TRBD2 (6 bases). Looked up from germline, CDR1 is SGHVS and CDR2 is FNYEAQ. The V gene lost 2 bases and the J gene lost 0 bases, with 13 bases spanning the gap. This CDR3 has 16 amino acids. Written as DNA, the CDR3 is TGTGCCAGCAGCTTACGGCTTCGGGAGTACCAAGAGACCCAGTACTTC. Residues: CASSLRLREYQETQYF.

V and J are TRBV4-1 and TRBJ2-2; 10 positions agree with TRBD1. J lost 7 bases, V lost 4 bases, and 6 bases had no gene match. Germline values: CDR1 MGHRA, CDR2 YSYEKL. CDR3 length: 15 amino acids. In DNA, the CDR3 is TGCGCCAGCAGCCGGGGGGACAGGGGTGGCGGGGAGCTGTTTTTT. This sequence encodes CASSRGDRGGGELFF.

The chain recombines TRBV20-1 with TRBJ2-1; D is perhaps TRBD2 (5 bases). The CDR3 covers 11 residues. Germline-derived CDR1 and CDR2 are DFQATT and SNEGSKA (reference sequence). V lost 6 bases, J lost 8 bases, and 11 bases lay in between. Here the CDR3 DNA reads TGCAGTGCCAGCCAGGAGGATGAGCAGTTCTTC. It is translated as CSASQEDEQFF.

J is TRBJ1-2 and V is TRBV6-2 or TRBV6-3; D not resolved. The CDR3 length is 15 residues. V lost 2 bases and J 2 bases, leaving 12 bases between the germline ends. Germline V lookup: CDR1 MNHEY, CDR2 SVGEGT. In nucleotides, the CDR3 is TGTGCCAGCAGTTACGGTGGAGAAGCAAACTATGGCTACACCTTC. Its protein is CASSYGGEANYGYTF.

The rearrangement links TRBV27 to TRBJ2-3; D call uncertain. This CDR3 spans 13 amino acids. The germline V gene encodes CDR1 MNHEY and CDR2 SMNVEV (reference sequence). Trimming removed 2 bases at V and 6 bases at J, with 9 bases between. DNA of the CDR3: TGTGCCAGCAGTTTACTAGTGCGGGATACGCAGTATTTT. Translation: CASSLLVRDTQYF.

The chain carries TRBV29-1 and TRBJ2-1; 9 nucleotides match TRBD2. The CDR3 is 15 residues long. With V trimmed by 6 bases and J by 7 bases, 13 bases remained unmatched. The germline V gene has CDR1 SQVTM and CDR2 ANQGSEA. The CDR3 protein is CSVYRDSGRINEQFF. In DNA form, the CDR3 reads TGCAGCGTGTATCGGGATAGCGGGAGAATTAATGAGCAGTTCTTC.

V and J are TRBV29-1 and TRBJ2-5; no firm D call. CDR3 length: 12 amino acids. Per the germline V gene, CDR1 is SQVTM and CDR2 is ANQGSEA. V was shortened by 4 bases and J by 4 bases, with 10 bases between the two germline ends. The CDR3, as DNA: TGCAGCGTTGCACGGTCCGGAGAGACCCAGTACTTC. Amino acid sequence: CSVARSGETQYF.

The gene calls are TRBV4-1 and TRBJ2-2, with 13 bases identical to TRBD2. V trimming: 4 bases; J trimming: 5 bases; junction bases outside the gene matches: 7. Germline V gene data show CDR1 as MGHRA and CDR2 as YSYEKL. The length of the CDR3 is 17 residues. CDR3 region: CASSLRLAGGGTGELFF. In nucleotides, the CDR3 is TGCGCCAGCAGCCTTAGACTAGCGGGAGGCGGAACCGGGGAGCTGTTTTTT.

The CDR3 region is CASSPPYQGQNEQFF. In DNA, the CDR3 is TGTGCCAGCTCACCACCCTACCAGGGGCAAAATGAGCAGTTCTTC. V usage is TRBV18 and J usage is TRBJ2-1; maybe TRBD1 (6 bases). With 0 bases removed from V and 7 bases from J, the gap between germline ends came to 13 bases. The CDR3 extends over 15 amino acids. Germline lookup yields CDR1 KGHSH and CDR2 LQKENI.

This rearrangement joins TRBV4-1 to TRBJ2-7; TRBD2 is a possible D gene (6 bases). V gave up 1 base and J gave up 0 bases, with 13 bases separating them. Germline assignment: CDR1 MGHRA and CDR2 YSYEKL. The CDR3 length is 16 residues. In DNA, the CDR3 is TGCGCCAGCAGCCAAGCGGGACTCCGGAGCTCCTACGAGCAGTACTTC. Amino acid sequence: CASSQAGLRSSYEQYF.

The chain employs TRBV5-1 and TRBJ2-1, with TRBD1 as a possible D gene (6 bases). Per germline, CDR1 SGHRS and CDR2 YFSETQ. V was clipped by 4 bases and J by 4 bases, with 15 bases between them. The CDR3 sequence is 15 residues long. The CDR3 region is CASSPGQSLYNEQFF. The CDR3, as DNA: TGCGCCAGCAGCCCCGGACAGTCCTTATACAATGAGCAGTTCTTC.